The 11 T cell receptor beta chains listed next were all sequenced from one sample in a study of blood T cell repertoires in COVID-19. Here immunoSEQ multiplex PCR was the method, and the copy in TCRdb shows in-frame clones only, minus some. The table has roughly 160,000 clones, around 85% seen once. The sample consisted of peripheral blood. These receptors all stem from a man between 60 and 70 years old with acute or convalescent COVID-19.

The rearrangement joins TRBV7-6 to TRBJ1-6; tentative D call: TRBD1 (6 bases). The CDR3 sequence is 16 residues long. V lost 3 bases to trimming and J lost 7 bases, with 16 bases between them. CDR1 is SGHVS, CDR2 FNYEAQ, per germline. The CDR3 DNA reads as TGTGCCAGCAGCTTGTCCCCCGACAGGCGGAATTCACCCCTCCACTTT. Residues: CASSLSPDRRNSPLHF.

This clone was detected a few times. This chain joins TRBV5-4 and TRBJ1-1; 7 bases line up with TRBD1. The J segment lost 4 bases and the V segment lost 3 bases, leaving 6 bases of the junction unmatched. Per the germline V gene, CDR1 is SGHNT and CDR2 is YYREEE (reference sequence). This CDR3 has 14 residues. The CDR3 is CASSSQGGSTEAFF. As DNA, the CDR3 is TGTGCCAGCAGCTCACAAGGGGGCAGCACTGAAGCTTTCTTT.

This sequence joins TRBV5-5 and TRBJ1-2; a weak D match, TRBD1 (6 bases). Germline V lookup: CDR1 SGHKS, CDR2 YYEKEE (reference sequence). Trimming pared 0 bases from V and 2 bases from J, leaving 17 bases between. CDR3 size: 17 residues. The CDR3 region is CASSLGLRDTRNYGYTF. CDR3 in DNA: TGTGCCAGCAGCTTGGGACTCCGGGACACCCGCAACTATGGCTACACCTTC.

This chain links TRBV9 with TRBJ2-1; D is perhaps TRBD2 (7 bases). The ends were cut back, 4 bases at V and 5 bases at J, with 25 bases in the middle. The CDR3 totals 18 residues. From germline, CDR1 is SGDLS and CDR2 YYNGEE. The CDR3 coding sequence is TGTGCCAGCAGCCCTCAACAAGGGGGGGCTAGCGGCCACAATGAGCAGTTCTTC. Residues: CASSPQQGGASGHNEQFF.

This chain joins TRBV28 and TRBJ1-2, with 9 bases aligning to TRBD1. Germline CDR1 MDHEN, CDR2 SYDVKM. The CDR3 runs to 16 residues. The ends lost 5 bases at V and 3 bases at J; junction bases unmatched: 10. The CDR3 sequence: CASSIPGDRVDYGYTF. The CDR3 coding sequence is TGTGCCAGCAGTATCCCCGGGGACAGGGTTGACTATGGCTACACCTTC.

This chain connects TRBV7-2 to TRBJ1-6; possibly TRBD1 for D (6 bases). CDR1 is SGHTA, CDR2 FQGNSA, per germline. Trimming left V 5 bases short and J 4 bases short, with 21 bases between. The CDR3 runs 18 residues. In nucleotides, the CDR3 is TGTGCCAGCAGCACCGAAAAACCTGGGACACGGTATAATTCACCCCTCCACTTT. It is translated as CASSTEKPGTRYNSPLHF.

The J gene is TRBJ1-5, the V gene TRBV6-2 or TRBV6-3; 7 bases line up with TRBD1. Germline lookup yields CDR1 MNHEY and CDR2 SVGEGT. The CDR3 runs to 15 residues. The junction had 6 bases not matched to a gene; V was cut back by 5 bases and J by 2 bases. CDR3 protein: CASSPHTGGNQPQHF. CDR3 DNA sequence: TGTGCCAGCAGTCCCCATACAGGGGGCAATCAGCCCCAGCATTTT.

V and J are TRBV14 and TRBJ1-1, with D possibly being TRBD1 (5 bases). CDR3 length: 15 amino acids. The V end was cut by 0 bases, the J end by 5 bases, with 13 bases between. Germline-derived CDR1 and CDR2 are SGHDN and FVKESK. As DNA, the CDR3 is TGTGCCAGCAGCCAAGAGGGACTTCTATGGACTGAAGCTTTCTTT. Translated, it gives CASSQEGLLWTEAFF. Drawing the rest from reference TRBV14 and TRBJ1-1, the complete variable domain is EAGVTQFPSHSVIEKGQTVTLRCDPISGHDNLYWYRRVMGKEIKFLLHFVKESKQDESGMPNNRFLAERTGGTYSTLKVQPAELEDSGVYFCASSQEGLLWTEAFFGQGTRLTVV.

In its sample, this clone was seen a few times. This chain joins TRBV18 and TRBJ1-1; 7 nucleotides align to TRBD1. Trimming took 4 bases from V and 6 from J; bases not matched to a gene: 11. The length of the CDR3 is 15 residues. Looked up from germline, CDR1 is KGHSH and CDR2 is LQKENI. The CDR3 region is CASSQRTGDRAEAFF. Written as DNA, the CDR3 is TGTGCCAGCTCACAACGGACAGGCGATCGGGCTGAAGCTTTCTTT.

V gene TRBV5-1 combines with J gene TRBJ2-1; 8 nucleotides agree with TRBD2. This CDR3 contains 15 residues. Germline-derived CDR1 and CDR2 are SGHRS and YFSETQ. V lost 1 base, J lost 10 bases, and 10 bases stayed unmatched. Here the CDR3 reads CASSLMGLVQVEQFF. The CDR3 nucleotides read TGCGCCAGCAGCTTGATGGGACTAGTACAAGTAGAGCAGTTCTTC.

The chain is built from TRBV28 and TRBJ1-5; possibly TRBD1 for D (5 bases). Trimming removed 4 bases from V and 2 bases from J, with 12 bases in between. The CDR3 contains 15 residues. The germline V gene encodes CDR1 MDHEN and CDR2 SYDVKM. CDR3 coding DNA: TGTGCCAGCAGTTCGGGTTTCAGGGGCAATCAGCCCCAGCATTTT. As protein: CASSSGFRGNQPQHF.